Listed here are 31 T cell receptor beta chains from one sample, sequenced in a study of blood T cell repertoires in COVID-19 (dated by TCRdb to 2020 to 2021). Library preparation was by the immunoSEQ multiplex PCR assay. TCRdb stores this immuneACCESS table with in-frame sequences only. Part of the clones is absent; in the studies checked, under half of the shortfall reflects unresolved V genes, and no reason is known for the rest. The sample table holds around 130,000 clones, of which roughly 82% were seen once. Of the sample, about 12% is held by the ten largest clones. Specimen: peripheral blood. All receptors derive from a human donor in a cohort sampled during active COVID-19.

The chain has TRBV4-3 and TRBJ1-2, with D tentatively TRBD1 (6 bases). There are 13 residues in the CDR3. Trimming removed 0 bases at V and 13 bases at J, with 15 bases between. The germline V gene encodes CDR1 LGHNA and CDR2 YSLEER. The CDR3 loop reads CASSQDRGSGVTF. The CDR3 DNA is TGCGCCAGCAGCCAAGACAGGGGCTCAGGCGTCACCTTC.

V gene TRBV18 combines with J gene TRBJ1-1; 9 nucleotides agree with TRBD1. J gave up 1 base and V 6 bases, and 3 bases lay outside the gene matches. CDR3 length: 14 amino acids. The germline gives CDR1 KGHSH, CDR2 LQKENI. For the CDR3, the DNA is TGTGCCAGCTCCGAGGGACAGGGGAACACTGAAGCTTTCTTT. It translates to CASSEGQGNTEAFF.

The chain combines TRBV6-5 with TRBJ2-1; D gene ambiguous. V was pared by 5 bases and J by 0 bases, with 11 bases between. Germline loops: CDR1 MNHEY, CDR2 SVGAGI. This CDR3 contains 15 residues. This CDR3 is CASSRQSGSYNEQFF. The DNA of the CDR3 is TGTGCCAGCAGTCGCCAATCGGGCTCCTACAATGAGCAGTTCTTC.

In this sample, this clone turned up a few times. J is TRBJ2-3 and V is TRBV5-1; 8 bases are shared with TRBD2. From germline, CDR1 is SGHRS and CDR2 YFSETQ. The CDR3 is made up of 15 amino acids. Trimming took 6 bases from V and 0 from J; bases not matched to a gene: 6. CDR3 sequence: CASTTRGGSTDTQYF. In DNA form, the CDR3 reads TGCGCCAGCACGACCCGGGGGGGGAGCACAGATACGCAGTATTTT.

The V and J genes are TRBV5-6 and TRBJ1-2; D not resolved. Germline CDR1 reads SGHDT; CDR2 reads YYEEEE. V was clipped by 1 base and J by 8 bases, with 9 bases between them. The CDR3 extends over 12 amino acids. The CDR3 region is CASSLWGGGYTF. The CDR3 DNA reads TGTGCCAGCAGCTTGTGGGGAGGCGGCTACACCTTC. The variable domain in full, completed from reference TRBV5-6 and TRBJ1-2, reads DAGVTQSPTHLIKTRGQQVTLRCSPKSGHDTVSWYQQALGQGPQFIFQYYEEEERQRGNFPDRFSGHQFPNYSSELNVNALLLGDSALYLCASSLWGGGYTFGSGTRLTVV.

The rearrangement links TRBV5-4 to TRBJ2-3, with 7 positions matching TRBD2. V lost 0 bases, J lost 6 bases, and 4 bases stayed unmatched. CDR1 and CDR2 from the germline V gene are SGHNT and YYREEE (reference sequence). CDR3 length equals 14 residues. CDR3 region: CASSLERGLDTQYF. CDR3 in DNA: TGTGCCAGCAGCTTGGAGCGGGGTCTGGATACGCAGTATTTT.

The chain links TRBV5-1 to TRBJ2-1, with D unclear. The CDR3 totals 12 residues. V was clipped by 2 bases and J by 4 bases, with 4 bases between them. Per germline, CDR1 SGHRS and CDR2 YFSETQ. CDR3: CASSFGYNEQFF. CDR3 DNA sequence: TGCGCCAGCAGCTTCGGGTACAATGAGCAGTTCTTC.

The V call is TRBV9, the J call TRBJ2-3, with a tentative D call TRBD1 (6 bases). Between the trimmed V and J ends, which lost 0 bases and 2 bases, there was a span of 13 bases. The V gene's germline CDR1 is SGDLS and CDR2 YYNGEE. This CDR3 region has 16 residues. DNA of the CDR3: TGTGCCAGCAGCGTAGCTTGGACAGCCCACACAGATACGCAGTATTTT. It yields the protein CASSVAWTAHTDTQYF.

This CDR3 reads CSVGTGSRNTEAFF. The CDR3 coding sequence is TGCAGCGTTGGGACAGGGTCCAGAAACACTGAAGCTTTCTTT. The chain couples TRBV29-1 to TRBJ1-1; TRBD1 matches at 8 bases. Germline trimming cut 4 bases from V and 2 bases from J; bases unmatched to any gene: 6. Germline values: CDR1 SQVTM, CDR2 ANQGSEA. The CDR3 is made up of 14 amino acids.

This clone was seen just once. V and J are TRBV7-9 and TRBJ1-3; 9 positions match TRBD1. Germline V lookup: CDR1 SEHNR, CDR2 FQNEAQ (reference sequence). Trimming at V came to 6 bases and at J to 0 bases, leaving 15 bases not matched to a gene. The CDR3 contains 19 residues. The CDR3 DNA reads TGTGCCAGCAGTACTGCAGCGGGACAGGGAGCGGTCTCTGGAAACACCATATATTTT. Translation: CASSTAAGQGAVSGNTIYF.

This clone was detected only once. The chain joins TRBV6-5 to TRBJ2-3, with D maybe TRBD2 (6 bases). CDR1 and CDR2 from the germline V gene are MNHEY and SVGAGI. Between the trimmed V and J ends, which lost 8 bases and 0 bases, there was a span of 12 bases. The CDR3 length is 14 residues. The CDR3 region has the DNA TGTGCCAGCTCCCGCGGGGAGAGCACAGATACGCAGTATTTT. Its protein is CASSRGESTDTQYF.

This clone is a singleton in its sample. The V call is TRBV7-2, the J call TRBJ2-5; D remains ambiguous. The V gene's germline CDR1 is SGHTA and CDR2 FQGNSA. The ends were cut back, 1 base at V and 5 bases at J, with 8 bases in the middle. CDR3 length equals 13 residues. The CDR3 DNA reads as TGTGCCAGCAGCTTAGAGATCAGGGAGACCCAGTACTTC. It is translated as CASSLEIRETQYF. The whole variable domain, filled in from reference TRBV7-2 and TRBJ2-5, reads GAGVSQSPSNKVTEKGKDVELRCDPISGHTALYWYRQSLGQGLEFLIYFQGNSAPDKSGLPSDRFSAERTGGSVSTLTIQRTQQEDSAVYLCASSLEIRETQYFGPGTRLLVL.

The chain joins TRBV5-1 to TRBJ1-4; D perhaps matches TRBD1 (5 bases). Germline assignment: CDR1 SGHRS and CDR2 YFSETQ. This CDR3 comprises 15 residues. Trimming took 0 bases from V and 7 from J, leaving 13 bases between them. CDR3 protein: CASSLAGQGGEKLFF. The CDR3 nucleotides read TGCGCCAGCAGCTTGGCCGGGCAGGGTGGTGAAAAACTGTTTTTT.

The chain combines TRBV19 with TRBJ2-2; tentatively, D is TRBD1 (5 bases). V lost 3 bases to trimming and J lost 4 bases, with 12 bases between them. CDR3 length: 15 residues. CDR1 is LNHDA and CDR2 is SQIVND in the germline V gene (reference sequence). In nucleotides, the CDR3 is TGTGCCAGTAGTATTATGGGGCCCTCCACCGGGGAGCTGTTTTTT. Translated, it gives CASSIMGPSTGELFF.

The chain employs TRBV29-1 and TRBJ2-1, with unresolved D. The CDR3 is 14 amino acids. Germline V gene data show CDR1 as SQVTM and CDR2 as ANQGSEA. V was trimmed by 4 bases and J by 3 bases, leaving 13 bases between them. CDR3 sequence: CSVGQPGHYNEQFF. CDR3 coding DNA: TGCAGCGTTGGTCAGCCAGGCCACTACAATGAGCAGTTCTTC.

The rearrangement joins TRBV25-1 to TRBJ1-4; D is undetermined. The germline CDR1 and CDR2 sequences are MGHDK and SYGVNS. With 0 bases removed from V and 3 bases from J, the gap between germline ends came to 5 bases. The CDR3 sequence is 14 residues long. The CDR3 reads CASSEYSANEKLFF. The CDR3 DNA reads TGTGCCAGCAGTGAATATAGCGCTAATGAAAAACTGTTTTTT.

This clone was observed once. This chain connects TRBV4-3 to TRBJ2-7; perhaps TRBD1 as D (6 bases). The germline CDR1 and CDR2 sequences are LGHNA and YSLEER. The CDR3 has 14 amino acids. The V and J ends lost 0 bases and 5 bases respectively, with 11 bases between them. The CDR3, as DNA: TGCGCCAGCAGCCAAGATACAGGGAGCAACGAGCAGTACTTC. This sequence encodes CASSQDTGSNEQYF.

This clone was seen just once. This CDR3 is also generated by other DNA sequences in the sample. The rearrangement uses TRBV6-5 and TRBJ2-2, with 8 bases identical to TRBD1. Germline V lookup: CDR1 MNHEY, CDR2 SVGAGI. This CDR3 contains 15 residues. The trim removed 4 bases at V and 5 bases at J, leaving 6 bases unmatched. This CDR3 is CASSFTGGRTGELFF. CDR3 sequence (DNA): TGTGCCAGCAGTTTTACAGGGGGTCGGACCGGGGAGCTGTTTTTT.

The chain links TRBV18 to TRBJ1-4; 7 positions agree with TRBD1. V lost 2 bases and J lost 8; bases outside the gene matches: 5. Germline CDR1 KGHSH, CDR2 LQKENI. This CDR3 region has 14 residues. The CDR3 nucleotides are TGTGCCAGCTCACCAGAAAGAGGGGGCGAAAAACTGTTTTTT. Translating it yields CASSPERGGEKLFF.

The J gene is TRBJ2-5, the V gene TRBV5-1; D is undetermined. Deletions cut 0 bases from V and 2 bases from J, with 14 bases between. The CDR3 runs to 16 residues. Germline V lookup: CDR1 SGHRS, CDR2 YFSETQ. Here the CDR3 reads CASSLGAVSIQETQYF. The DNA for the CDR3 is TGCGCCAGCAGCTTGGGGGCAGTTTCTATACAAGAGACCCAGTACTTC.

The chain couples TRBV5-4 to TRBJ1-1, with a possible D match to TRBD1 (5 bases). This CDR3 spans 13 amino acids. Germline assignment: CDR1 SGHNT and CDR2 YYREEE (reference sequence). Trimming left V 2 bases short and J 1 base short, with 6 bases between. In nucleotides, the CDR3 is TGTGCCAGCAGCTTTCAGGGGAACACTGAAGCTTTCTTT. It specifies CASSFQGNTEAFF.

The J gene is TRBJ2-3, the V gene TRBV7-6; TRBD2 agrees at 8 bases. Losses at the gene ends were 3 bases for V and 6 bases for J; bases not matched to a gene: 11. Looked up from germline, CDR1 is SGHVS and CDR2 is FNYEAQ. The CDR3 length is 16 residues. Written as DNA, the CDR3 is TGTGCCAGCAGCTTTGATCAGCGGGGGCGGGGGGATACGCAGTATTTT. It translates to CASSFDQRGRGDTQYF.

The chain employs TRBV3-1 (or the pseudogene TRBV3-2) and TRBJ2-7; 15 bases match TRBD2. Germline V gives CDR1 LGHDT, CDR2 YNNKEL (reference sequence). Trimming at V came to 5 bases and at J to 5 bases, leaving 7 bases not matched to a gene. The CDR3 totals 16 residues. CDR3 nucleotides: TGTGCCAGCAGCGCTTGGACTAGCGGGGGGGCCCACGAGCAGTACTTC. It codes for CASSAWTSGGAHEQYF.

The genes are TRBV5-1 and TRBJ2-3, with D possibly being TRBD2 (5 bases). The CDR3 consists of 12 residues. Trimming pared 3 bases from V and 4 bases from J, leaving 6 bases between. Germline V CDR1 and CDR2: SGHRS, YFSETQ. Written as DNA, the CDR3 is TGCGCCAGCAGCTCGGACTCAGATACGCAGTATTTT. Amino acids: CASSSDSDTQYF.

This rearrangement joins TRBV5-1 to TRBJ2-7; D is unresolved. From germline, CDR1 is SGHRS and CDR2 YFSETQ. Trimming cost V 4 bases and J 0 bases, with 5 bases left between them. This CDR3 region has 12 residues. CDR3 bases: TGCGCCAGCAGCGCCAGCTCCTACGAGCAGTACTTC. Its translation is CASSASSYEQYF.

The chain uses TRBV3-1 (or the pseudogene TRBV3-2) and TRBJ1-6; 8 bases line up with TRBD1. The CDR3 has 15 amino acids. Losses at the gene ends were 4 bases for V and 7 bases for J; bases not matched to a gene: 6. CDR1 is LGHDT, CDR2 YNNKEL, per germline (reference sequence). Here the CDR3 reads CASSPERTGNSPLHF. The CDR3 coding sequence is TGTGCCAGCAGCCCCGAACGGACAGGGAATTCACCCCTCCACTTT.

The CDR3 bases are TGTGCCAGCAGTTACTCGATAGCTGGGGCCAACGTCCTGACTTTC. Protein sequence: CASSYSIAGANVLTF. This chain uses TRBV6-6 with TRBJ2-6; D is unclear. This CDR3 region has 15 residues. CDR1 and CDR2 from the germline V gene are MNHNY and SVGAGI (reference sequence). The V and J ends lost 0 bases and 2 bases respectively, with 5 bases between them.

V is TRBV3-1 (or the pseudogene TRBV3-2) and J is TRBJ2-1; weak D call: TRBD1 (5 bases). Germline values: CDR1 LGHDT, CDR2 YNNKEL (reference sequence). Trimming took 3 bases from V and 2 from J, leaving 11 bases between them. The CDR3 loop spans 15 amino acids. CDR3 amino acids: CASSQGHSPYNEQFF. CDR3 in DNA: TGTGCCAGCAGCCAGGGGCACTCCCCCTACAATGAGCAGTTCTTC.

This clone was seen only once. This chain connects TRBV5-6 to TRBJ1-1; D gene uncertain. Germline CDR1 SGHDT, CDR2 YYEEEE. V was cut by 1 base and J by 8 bases, with 15 bases left in between. The CDR3 runs to 14 residues. The DNA for the CDR3 is TGTGCCAGCAGCTTGAGGGCGGGAGTCAGAGAAGCTTTCTTT. It encodes CASSLRAGVREAFF. The whole variable domain, remainder taken from reference TRBV5-6 and TRBJ1-1, is DAGVTQSPTHLIKTRGQQVTLRCSPKSGHDTVSWYQQALGQGPQFIFQYYEEEERQRGNFPDRFSGHQFPNYSSELNVNALLLGDSALYLCASSLRAGVREAFFGQGTRLTVV.

The gene calls are TRBV11-2 and TRBJ1-2, with D unresolved. The CDR3 is made up of 13 amino acids. Germline loops: CDR1 SGHAT, CDR2 FQNNGV. The V end lost 2 bases, the J end lost 0 bases, and 4 bases lay between the germline ends. CDR3 in amino acids: CASSLSANYGYTF. The CDR3 DNA follows: TGTGCCAGCAGCTTATCGGCTAACTATGGCTACACCTTC.

J is TRBJ2-2 and V is TRBV5-1, with 11 nucleotides matching TRBD1. The CDR3 runs 15 residues. Germline values: CDR1 SGHRS, CDR2 YFSETQ. V lost 4 bases and J lost 3; bases outside the gene matches: 2. This CDR3 is CASSPDRGHTGELFF. Written as DNA, the CDR3 is TGCGCCAGCAGCCCGGACAGGGGGCACACCGGGGAGCTGTTTTTT.